Following are 26 T cell receptor beta chains from one sample sequenced in a study of blood T cell repertoires in COVID-19. Profiled with immunoSEQ multiplex PCR; TCRdb holds only in-frame clones, not every one. The sample shows fewer than 350,000 clones, approximately 86% of them seen only once. Specimen: peripheral blood. These receptors all come from a woman between 65 and 79 years old with COVID-19, enrolled during active disease.

V gene TRBV5-1 combines with J gene TRBJ1-1, with 8 bases identical to TRBD1. Losses at the gene ends were 4 bases for V and 4 bases for J; bases not matched to a gene: 6. The CDR3 consists of 14 residues. Per the germline V gene, CDR1 is SGHRS and CDR2 is YFSETQ. This chain's CDR3 is CASSTQGAGTEAFF. CDR3 sequence (DNA): TGCGCCAGCAGCACCCAGGGGGCTGGCACTGAAGCTTTCTTT.

In this sample, this clone turned up a few times. J is TRBJ2-6 and V is TRBV15, with D possibly matching TRBD1 (5 bases). CDR1 is LNHNV, CDR2 YYDKDF, per germline (reference sequence). CDR3 length equals 16 residues. V was pared by 3 bases and J by 6 bases, with 15 bases between. CDR3 in amino acids: CATSSGAGILANVLTF. The CDR3, as DNA: TGTGCCACCAGCAGCGGAGCAGGGATTCTGGCCAACGTCCTGACTTTC. Drawing the rest from reference TRBV15 and TRBJ2-6, the complete variable domain is DAMVIQNPRYQVTQFGKPVTLSCSQTLNHNVMYWYQQKSSQAPKLLFHYYDKDFNNEADTPDNFQSRRPNTSFCFLDIRSPGLGDTAMYLCATSSGAGILANVLTFGAGSRLTVL.

V usage is TRBV12-3 or TRBV12-4 and J usage is TRBJ1-2; 7 nucleotides line up with TRBD1. This CDR3 has 13 amino acids. V was clipped by 6 bases and J by 8 bases; unmatched bases: 9. The CDR3 DNA reads TGTGCCAGCAGCTTAACAGGGGCCCTGGGCTACACCTTC. Translated, it gives CASSLTGALGYTF.

This clone is a singleton in its sample. The genes are TRBV5-1 and TRBJ2-3; 8 nucleotides agree with TRBD1. J gave up 6 bases and V 7 bases, and 10 bases lay outside the gene matches. CDR1 and CDR2 (germline): SGHRS, YFSETQ. The CDR3 totals 14 residues. CDR3 protein: CASAGNRGEDTQYF. As DNA, the CDR3 is TGCGCCAGCGCGGGAAACAGGGGGGAGGATACGCAGTATTTT.

The count of this clone is one. This chain uses TRBV2 with TRBJ2-7; D may be TRBD1 (6 bases). The germline CDR1 and CDR2 sequences are SNHLY and FYNNEI. The CDR3 runs to 12 residues. V was trimmed by 4 bases and J by 5 bases, leaving 9 bases between them. As DNA, the CDR3 is TGTGCCAGCAGTGTACAGGGCCACGAGCAGTACTTC. This sequence encodes CASSVQGHEQYF.

The gene calls are TRBV18 and TRBJ2-5; TRBD2 matches at 7 bases. Germline V CDR1 and CDR2: KGHSH, LQKENI. V lost 6 bases, J lost 5 bases, and 6 bases stayed unmatched. This CDR3 has 13 residues. The CDR3, as DNA: TGTGCCAGCTCTTCGACAGCGGGGGAGACCCAGTACTTC. Protein product: CASSSTAGETQYF.

This clone appeared a single time. The genes are TRBV7-9 and TRBJ1-4, with a weak D call TRBD1 (5 bases). The germline V gene has CDR1 SEHNR and CDR2 FQNEAQ (reference sequence). Trimming stripped 5 bases from V and 0 bases from J, with 10 bases between. CDR3 length: 15 amino acids. The CDR3: CASSRTGPTNEKLFF. CDR3 DNA sequence: TGTGCCAGCAGCCGAACAGGTCCAACTAATGAAAAACTGTTTTTT.

V usage is TRBV24-1 and J usage is TRBJ1-2, with 10 positions matching TRBD1. Germline V CDR1 and CDR2: KGHDR, SFDVKD. After removal of 4 bases from V and 4 bases from J, the junction contained 5 bases not matched to a gene. The CDR3 sequence is 15 residues long. CDR3: CATSETGTGVYGYTF. The CDR3 DNA reads TGTGCCACCAGTGAAACCGGGACAGGGGTCTATGGCTACACCTTC.

The rearrangement joins TRBV9 to TRBJ2-7; 8 positions match TRBD1. Germline lookup yields CDR1 SGDLS and CDR2 YYNGEE. The CDR3 has 14 amino acids. V gave up 4 bases and J gave up 3 bases; unmatched junction bases: 6. The CDR3 DNA follows: TGTGCCAGCAGCTCGGGACAGGTAGGCTACGAGCAGTACTTC. Translation gives CASSSGQVGYEQYF. Filled out from reference TRBV9 and TRBJ2-7, the complete variable domain reads DSGVTQTPKHLITATGQRVTLRCSPRSGDLSVYWYQQSLDQGLQFLIQYYNGEERAKGNILERFSAQQFPDLHSELNLSSLELGDSALYFCASSSGQVGYEQYFGPGTRLTVT.

The chain is built from TRBV28 and TRBJ1-1; the D gene is possibly TRBD1 (5 bases). The germline V and J ends were trimmed by 10 bases and 5 bases, with 17 bases remaining between them. CDR1 MDHEN and CDR2 SYDVKM come from the germline V gene. CDR3 length equals 13 residues. This CDR3 reads CATRSREVTEAFF. As DNA, the CDR3 is TGTGCCACCCGGAGCAGGGAGGTAACTGAAGCTTTCTTT.

The rearrangement uses TRBV9 and TRBJ2-2; the match to TRBD2 covers 8 bases. With 0 bases clipped from V and 6 bases from J, the junction kept 13 bases outside the gene matches. The CDR3 consists of 18 residues. Looked up from germline, CDR1 is SGDLS and CDR2 is YYNGEE. CDR3 nucleotides: TGTGCCAGCAGCGTAGGATGGCCGGCGGGGGGCACCGCCGGGGAGCTGTTTTTT. The encoded protein is CASSVGWPAGGTAGELFF.

The chain couples TRBV24-1 to TRBJ2-5, with 9 positions matching TRBD2. With 2 bases clipped from V and 5 bases from J, the junction kept 5 bases outside the gene matches. The CDR3 is 15 amino acids. Germline CDR1 is KGHDR and CDR2 is SFDVKD. Here the CDR3 reads CATSDYGTSKETQYF. The CDR3 DNA sequence: TGTGCCACCAGTGATTACGGGACTAGCAAGGAGACCCAGTACTTC.

The CDR3: CASSPGGRAFVAEAFF. CDR3 in DNA: TGCGCCAGCAGCCCCGGTGGCAGGGCTTTTGTCGCTGAAGCTTTCTTT. The chain uses TRBV5-1 and TRBJ1-1; TRBD1 might be the D (5 bases). The V and J ends lost 4 bases and 6 bases respectively, with 22 bases between them. Germline CDR1 is SGHRS and CDR2 is YFSETQ. This CDR3 has 16 amino acids.

The chain couples TRBV30 to TRBJ2-1, with D possibly TRBD2 on 6 matching bases. Germline lookup yields CDR1 GTSNPN and CDR2 SVGIG (reference sequence). The V end lost 5 bases, the J end lost 7 bases, and 15 bases lay between the germline ends. CDR3 length: 13 amino acids. CDR3 sequence (DNA): TGTGCCTGGGGGGACTGGATGGGAAATGAGCAGTTCTTC. Amino acid sequence: CAWGDWMGNEQFF. Filled out from reference TRBV30 and TRBJ2-1, the complete variable domain reads SQTIHQWPATLVQPVGSPLSLECTVEGTSNPNLYWYRQAAGRGLQLLFYSVGIGQISSEVPQNLSASRPQDRQFILSSKKLLLSDSGFYLCAWGDWMGNEQFFGPGTRLTVL.

This rearrangement joins TRBV24-1 to TRBJ2-1; 13 bases align to TRBD2. There are 19 residues in the CDR3. Trimming at V came to 3 bases and at J to 0 bases, leaving 7 bases not matched to a gene. In germline, CDR1 is KGHDR, CDR2 SFDVKD. The CDR3 loop reads CATSDPGLAGYSSYNEQFF. The CDR3 DNA reads TGTGCCACCAGTGATCCGGGACTAGCGGGGTATTCCTCCTACAATGAGCAGTTCTTC.

This chain connects TRBV5-8 to TRBJ2-7; no reliable D call. V was shortened by 4 bases and J by 5 bases, with 16 bases between the two germline ends. There are 14 residues in the CDR3. Germline CDR1 SGHTS, CDR2 YDEGEE. The CDR3 here is CASSVHRVNHEQYF. In DNA form, the CDR3 reads TGTGCCAGCAGCGTCCACCGGGTCAACCACGAGCAGTACTTC.

The chain has TRBV19 and TRBJ1-6; D might be TRBD1 (6 bases). The CDR3 consists of 14 residues. The V gene lost 4 bases and the J gene lost 7 bases, with 11 bases spanning the gap. Germline V gene data show CDR1 as LNHDA and CDR2 as SQIVND (reference sequence). The CDR3 region is CASSNRQANSPLHF. DNA of the CDR3: TGTGCCAGTAGTAACCGACAGGCAAATTCACCCCTCCACTTT.

This clone was detected once. The J gene is TRBJ2-5, the V gene TRBV21-1; the DNA was not used to check the table's D call, TRBD2. TRBV21-1 is a recognized pseudogene. CDR3 length: 17 amino acids. This chain's CDR3 is CASSKAGRGVCWETQYF. Here the CDR3 DNA reads TGTGCCAGCAGCAAAGCCGGTCGGGGGGTATGCTGGGAGACCCAGTACTTC.

The gene calls are TRBV4-1 and TRBJ2-7; TRBD2 agrees at 10 bases. CDR3 size: 18 residues. Germline V CDR1 and CDR2: MGHRA, YSYEKL. V lost 0 bases and J lost 9; bases outside the gene matches: 17. CDR3 sequence reads: CASSQDRSGGTGDVRQYF. CDR3 nucleotides: TGCGCCAGCAGCCAAGATCGTAGCGGGGGGACGGGGGACGTGAGGCAGTACTTC.

This chain joins TRBV6-4 and TRBJ1-5, with 8 bases lining up with TRBD1. Germline values: CDR1 MRHNA, CDR2 SNTAGT. J lost 6 bases, V lost 4 bases, and 5 bases had no gene match. The CDR3 is 14 amino acids. Here the CDR3 DNA reads TGTGCCAGCAGTGCAGGGGGCGCGGGTCAGCCCCAGCATTTT. It specifies CASSAGGAGQPQHF.

The rearrangement links TRBV19 to TRBJ1-1; D not certain. Germline loops: CDR1 LNHDA, CDR2 SQIVND (reference sequence). V was clipped by 1 base and J by 2 bases, with 8 bases between them. The CDR3 covers 14 residues. DNA for the CDR3: TGTGCCAGTAGTATAGTGTACGGTAACACTGAAGCTTTCTTT. Its translation is CASSIVYGNTEAFF.

This clone has only one observation. The chain joins TRBV12-3 or TRBV12-4 to TRBJ2-7, with a possible D match to TRBD1 (6 bases). This CDR3 contains 11 residues. V was cut by 2 bases and J by 13 bases, with 12 bases left in between. This chain's CDR3 is CASSLMGTPYF. The CDR3 DNA sequence: TGTGCCAGCAGTTTAATGGGGACACCCTACTTC.

This rearrangement joins TRBV19 to TRBJ2-7, with 7 bases fitting TRBD1. The CDR3 spans 13 residues. V shed 6 bases, J shed 3 bases, and the junction held 5 bases outside the gene matches. Germline CDR1 and CDR2: LNHDA and SQIVND (reference sequence). CDR3 sequence (DNA): TGTGCCAGTAGCAGACAGGGTGGCTACGAGCAGTACTTC. Its translation: CASSRQGGYEQYF.

The genes are TRBV5-8 and TRBJ2-2; D unresolved. This CDR3 spans 13 amino acids. V lost 0 bases and J 6 bases, leaving 6 bases between the germline ends. Germline lookup yields CDR1 SGHTS and CDR2 YDEGEE. DNA for the CDR3: TGTGCCAGCAGCTTGGGAGGCCCCGGGGAGCTGTTTTTT. Translating it yields CASSLGGPGELFF.

This sequence joins TRBV30 and TRBJ2-4; weak D call: TRBD1 (6 bases). Trimming removed 5 bases from V and 6 bases from J, with 23 bases in between. The length of the CDR3 is 16 residues. Per germline, CDR1 GTSNPN and CDR2 SVGIG (reference sequence). The CDR3 sequence is CAWAVVDSWRGNIQYF. CDR3 in DNA: TGTGCCTGGGCGGTAGTGGACAGCTGGCGTGGAAACATTCAGTACTTC.

This chain joins TRBV24-1 and TRBJ2-1; D is unresolved. Germline V gene data show CDR1 as KGHDR and CDR2 as SFDVKD. CDR3 size: 14 residues. The V end lost 3 bases, the J end lost 6 bases, and 11 bases lay between the germline ends. The CDR3 loop reads CATSDPGSVNEQFF. The CDR3 DNA follows: TGTGCCACCAGTGATCCAGGTTCGGTCAATGAGCAGTTCTTC.